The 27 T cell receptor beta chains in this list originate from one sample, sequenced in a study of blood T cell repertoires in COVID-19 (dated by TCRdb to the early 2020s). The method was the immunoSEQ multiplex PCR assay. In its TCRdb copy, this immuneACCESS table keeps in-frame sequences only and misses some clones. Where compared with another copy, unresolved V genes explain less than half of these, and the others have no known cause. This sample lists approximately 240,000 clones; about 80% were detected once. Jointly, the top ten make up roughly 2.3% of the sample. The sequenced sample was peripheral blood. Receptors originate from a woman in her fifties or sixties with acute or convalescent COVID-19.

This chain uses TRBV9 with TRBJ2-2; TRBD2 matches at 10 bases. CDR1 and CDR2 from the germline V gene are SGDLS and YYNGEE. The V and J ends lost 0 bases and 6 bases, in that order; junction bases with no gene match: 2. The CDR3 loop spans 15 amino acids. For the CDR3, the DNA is TGTGCCAGCAGCGTAGGAAGCGGGGGGGCCGGGGAGCTGTTTTTT. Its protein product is CASSVGSGGAGELFF.

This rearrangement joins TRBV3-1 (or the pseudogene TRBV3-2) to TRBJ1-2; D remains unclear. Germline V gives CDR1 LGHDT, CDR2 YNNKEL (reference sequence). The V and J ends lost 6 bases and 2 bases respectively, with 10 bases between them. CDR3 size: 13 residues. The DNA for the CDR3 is TGTGCCAGCAGACCCGGGAAAAACTATGGCTACACCTTC. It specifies CASRPGKNYGYTF.

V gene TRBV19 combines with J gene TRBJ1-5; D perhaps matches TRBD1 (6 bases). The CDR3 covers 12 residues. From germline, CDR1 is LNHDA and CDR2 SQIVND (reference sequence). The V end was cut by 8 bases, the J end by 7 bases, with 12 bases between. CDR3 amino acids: CASSGGGQPQHF. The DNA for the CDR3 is TGTGCCAGTTCGGGAGGGGGACAGCCCCAGCATTTT.

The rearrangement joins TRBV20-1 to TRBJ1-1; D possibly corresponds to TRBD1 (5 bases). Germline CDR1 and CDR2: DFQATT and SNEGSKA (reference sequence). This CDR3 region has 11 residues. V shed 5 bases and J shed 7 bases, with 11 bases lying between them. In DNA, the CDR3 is TGCAGTGCTGCCAGGGCGATTGAAGCTTTCTTT. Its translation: CSAARAIEAFF.

CDR3 residues: CASSLGQQETQYF. The CDR3 DNA reads as TGCGCCAGCAGCTTGGGACAGCAAGAGACCCAGTACTTC. V is TRBV5-1 and J is TRBJ2-5, with TRBD1 as a possible D gene (5 bases). V gave up 0 bases and J gave up 2 bases, with 5 bases separating them. The CDR3 runs 13 residues. CDR1 is SGHRS, CDR2 YFSETQ, per germline.

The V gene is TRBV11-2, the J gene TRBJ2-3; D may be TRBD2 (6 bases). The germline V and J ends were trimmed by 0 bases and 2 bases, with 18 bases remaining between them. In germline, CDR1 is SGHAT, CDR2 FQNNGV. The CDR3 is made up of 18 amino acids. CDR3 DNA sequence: TGTGCCAGCAGCTTAGACCTCCCGCGGGGACCTAACACAGATACGCAGTATTTT. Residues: CASSLDLPRGPNTDTQYF.

The CDR3, as DNA: TGTGCCAGCAGCTGGGGGGGCGGACGAACCTACGAGCAGTACTTC. Residues: CASSWGGGRTYEQYF. The V call is TRBV11-2, the J call TRBJ2-7; a possible D gene is TRBD2 (7 bases). Germline V lookup: CDR1 SGHAT, CDR2 FQNNGV. The CDR3 is 15 residues long. Trimming cost V 4 bases and J 2 bases, with 15 bases left between them.

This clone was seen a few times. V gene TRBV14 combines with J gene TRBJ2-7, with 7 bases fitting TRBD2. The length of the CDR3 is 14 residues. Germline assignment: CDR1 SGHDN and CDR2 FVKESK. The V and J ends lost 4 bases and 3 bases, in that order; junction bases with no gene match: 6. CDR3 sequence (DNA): TGTGCCAGCAGCCCCGCAGCGGGGATCTACGAGCAGTACTTC. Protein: CASSPAAGIYEQYF.

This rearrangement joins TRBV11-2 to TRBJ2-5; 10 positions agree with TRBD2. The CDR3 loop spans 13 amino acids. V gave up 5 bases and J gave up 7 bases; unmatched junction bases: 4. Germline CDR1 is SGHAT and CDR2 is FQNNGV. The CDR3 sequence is CASSVAGGSTQYF. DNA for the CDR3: TGTGCCAGCAGCGTAGCGGGGGGATCGACCCAGTACTTC.

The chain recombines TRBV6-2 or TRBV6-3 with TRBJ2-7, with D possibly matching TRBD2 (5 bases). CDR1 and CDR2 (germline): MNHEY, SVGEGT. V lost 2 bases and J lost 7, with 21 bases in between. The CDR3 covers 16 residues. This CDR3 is CASSYVGSTRAGEQYF. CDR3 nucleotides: TGTGCCAGCAGTTACGTTGGGTCGACGAGGGCTGGAGAGCAGTACTTC.

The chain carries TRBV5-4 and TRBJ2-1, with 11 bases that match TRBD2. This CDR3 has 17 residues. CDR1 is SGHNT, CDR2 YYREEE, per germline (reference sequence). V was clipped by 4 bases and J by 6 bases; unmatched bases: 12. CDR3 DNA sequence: TGTGCCAGCAGCGGGGGGCTAGCGGGGGGCCGAACCAATGAGCAGTTCTTC. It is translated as CASSGGLAGGRTNEQFF.

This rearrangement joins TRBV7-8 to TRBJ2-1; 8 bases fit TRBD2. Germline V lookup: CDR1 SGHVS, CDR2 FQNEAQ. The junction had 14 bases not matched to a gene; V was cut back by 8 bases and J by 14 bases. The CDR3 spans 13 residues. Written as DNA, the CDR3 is TGTGCCAGCCGCCCGGGTTCGGGGGGGGCCGAGTTCTTC. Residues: CASRPGSGGAEFF. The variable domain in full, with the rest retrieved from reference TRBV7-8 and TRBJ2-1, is GAGVSQSPRYKVAKRGQDVALRCDPISGHVSLFWYQQALGQGPEFLTYFQNEAQLDKSGLPSDRFFAERPEGSVSTLKIQRTQQEDSAVYLCASRPGSGGAEFFGPGTRLTVL.

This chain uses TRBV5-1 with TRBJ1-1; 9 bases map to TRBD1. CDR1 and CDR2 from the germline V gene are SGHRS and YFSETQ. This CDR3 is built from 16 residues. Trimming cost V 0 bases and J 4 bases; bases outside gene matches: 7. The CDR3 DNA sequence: TGCGCCAGCAGCTTGGAGGGAACAGGGGGCCTCACTGAAGCTTTCTTT. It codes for CASSLEGTGGLTEAFF.

As DNA, the CDR3 is TGCGCCAGCAGTGATCATCTTGGGACAGGGCTTCACAATGAGCAGTTCTTC. This translates into CASSDHLGTGLHNEQFF. The rearrangement uses TRBV10-1 and TRBJ2-1; TRBD1 agrees at 9 bases. With 3 bases clipped from V and 5 bases from J, the junction kept 11 bases outside the gene matches. The germline V gene encodes CDR1 WNHNN and CDR2 SYGVQD (reference sequence). The CDR3 contains 17 residues.

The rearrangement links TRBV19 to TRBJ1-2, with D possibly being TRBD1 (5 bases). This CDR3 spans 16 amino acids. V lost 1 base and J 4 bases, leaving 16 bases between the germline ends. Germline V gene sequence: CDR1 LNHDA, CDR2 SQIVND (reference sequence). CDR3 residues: CASSIAPGSPFYGYTF. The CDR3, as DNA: TGTGCCAGTAGTATAGCGCCAGGGTCGCCCTTCTATGGCTACACCTTC.

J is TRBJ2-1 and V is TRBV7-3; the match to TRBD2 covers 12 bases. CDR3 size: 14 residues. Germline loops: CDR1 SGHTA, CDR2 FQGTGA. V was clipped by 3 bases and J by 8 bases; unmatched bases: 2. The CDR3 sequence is CASSLTSGGYEQFF. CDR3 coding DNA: TGTGCCAGCAGCTTGACTAGCGGGGGCTATGAGCAGTTCTTC.

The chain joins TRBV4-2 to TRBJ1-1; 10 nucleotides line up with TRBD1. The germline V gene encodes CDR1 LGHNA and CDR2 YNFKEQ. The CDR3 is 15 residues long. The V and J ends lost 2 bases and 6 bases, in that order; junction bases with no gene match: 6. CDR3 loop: CASSQRGTGVPEAFF. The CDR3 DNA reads TGTGCCAGCAGCCAACGCGGGACAGGGGTCCCTGAAGCTTTCTTT.

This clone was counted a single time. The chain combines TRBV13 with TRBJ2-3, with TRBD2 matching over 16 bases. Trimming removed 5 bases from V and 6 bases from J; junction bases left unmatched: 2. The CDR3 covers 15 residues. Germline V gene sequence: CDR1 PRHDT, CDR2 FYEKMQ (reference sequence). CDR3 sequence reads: CASSPGLAGGDTQYF. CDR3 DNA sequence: TGTGCCAGCAGCCCGGGACTAGCGGGGGGGGATACGCAGTATTTT.

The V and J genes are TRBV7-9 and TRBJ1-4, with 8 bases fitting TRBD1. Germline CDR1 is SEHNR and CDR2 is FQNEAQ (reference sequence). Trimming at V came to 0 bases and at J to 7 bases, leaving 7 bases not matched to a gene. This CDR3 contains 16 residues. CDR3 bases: TGTGCCAGCAGCTTAGCCGCCGCAGGGGGCTTTGAAAAACTGTTTTTT. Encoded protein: CASSLAAAGGFEKLFF. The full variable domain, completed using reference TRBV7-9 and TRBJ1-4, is DTGVSQNPRHKITKRGQNVTFRCDPISEHNRLYWYRQTLGQGPEFLTYFQNEAQLEKSRLLSDRFSAERPKGSFSTLEIQRTEQGDSAMYLCASSLAAAGGFEKLFFGSGTQLSVL.

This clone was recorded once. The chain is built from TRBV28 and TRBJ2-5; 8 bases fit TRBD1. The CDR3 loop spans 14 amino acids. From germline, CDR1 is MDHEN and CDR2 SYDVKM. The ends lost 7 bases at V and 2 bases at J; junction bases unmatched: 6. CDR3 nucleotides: TGTGCCAGCACCAACGGACAGGGACAAGAGACCCAGTACTTC. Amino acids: CASTNGQGQETQYF.

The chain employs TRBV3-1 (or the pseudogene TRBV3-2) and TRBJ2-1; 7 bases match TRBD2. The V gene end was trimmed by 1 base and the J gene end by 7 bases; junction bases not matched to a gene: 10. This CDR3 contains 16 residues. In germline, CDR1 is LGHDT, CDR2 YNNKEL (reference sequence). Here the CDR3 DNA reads TGTGCCAGCAGCCAAGGGCGGTCCCCCGGGGGGAATGAGCAGTTCTTC. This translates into CASSQGRSPGGNEQFF.

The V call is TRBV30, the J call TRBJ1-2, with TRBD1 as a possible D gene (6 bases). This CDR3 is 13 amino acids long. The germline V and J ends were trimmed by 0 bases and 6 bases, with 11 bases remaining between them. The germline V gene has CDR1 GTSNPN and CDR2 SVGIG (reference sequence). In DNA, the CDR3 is TGTGCCTGGAGTGTACTACAGGGCCATGGCTACACCTTC. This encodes CAWSVLQGHGYTF.

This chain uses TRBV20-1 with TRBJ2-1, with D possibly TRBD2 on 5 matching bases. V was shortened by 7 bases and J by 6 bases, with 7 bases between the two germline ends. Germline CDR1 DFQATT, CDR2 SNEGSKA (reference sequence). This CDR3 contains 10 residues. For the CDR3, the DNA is TGCAGTGGAGAGGGCAATGAGCAGTTCTTC. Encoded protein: CSGEGNEQFF.

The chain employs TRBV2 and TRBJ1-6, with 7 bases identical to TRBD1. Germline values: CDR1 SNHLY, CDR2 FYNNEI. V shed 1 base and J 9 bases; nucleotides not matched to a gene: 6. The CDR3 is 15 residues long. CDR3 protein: CASSEEAGGLSPLHF. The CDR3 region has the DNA TGTGCCAGCAGTGAAGAAGCAGGGGGTCTTTCACCCCTCCACTTT.

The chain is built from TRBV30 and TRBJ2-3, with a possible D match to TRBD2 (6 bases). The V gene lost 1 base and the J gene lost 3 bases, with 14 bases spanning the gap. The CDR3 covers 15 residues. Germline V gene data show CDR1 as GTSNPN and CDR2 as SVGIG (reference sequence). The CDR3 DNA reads TGTGCCTGGAGTGGGCTGGGACTTGTAACAGATACGCAGTATTTT. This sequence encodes CAWSGLGLVTDTQYF.

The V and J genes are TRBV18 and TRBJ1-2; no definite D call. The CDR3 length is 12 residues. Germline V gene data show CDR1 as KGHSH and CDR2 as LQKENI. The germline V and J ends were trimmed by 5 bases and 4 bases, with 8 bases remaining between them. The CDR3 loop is CASSNGIYGYTF. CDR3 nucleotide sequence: TGTGCCAGCTCAAACGGGATCTATGGCTACACCTTC. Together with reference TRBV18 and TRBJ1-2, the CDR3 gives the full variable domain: NAGVMQNPRHLVRRRGQEARLRCSPMKGHSHVYWYRQLPEEGLKFMVYLQKENIIDESGMPKERFSAEFPKEGPSILRIQQVVRGDSAAYFCASSNGIYGYTFGSGTRLTVV.

The CDR3 DNA sequence: TGTGCCAGCAGTCTTAGGGGGCAGGGACAGCCCCAGCATTTT. Encoded protein: CASSLRGQGQPQHF. V is TRBV28 and J is TRBJ1-5, with 7 bases fitting TRBD1. The CDR3 sequence is 14 residues long. V lost 5 bases to trimming and J lost 7 bases; unmatched junction nucleotides: 8. Looked up from germline, CDR1 is MDHEN and CDR2 is SYDVKM.